This T cell receptor (beta chain) was captured by sequencing in a study of tumor-infiltrating lymphocytes in primary liver carcinoma. General study points: Roughly 7.5-24% of top clones, and no more, occurred in all five tumor regions.

Total RNA amounting to 500 ng was the source from which TCR beta cDNA was made with a constant-region primer. What produced the TCR beta libraries was three nested multiplex PCR rounds using slightly modified ARM-PCR. The first two PCR rounds used TRBV1-TRBV30 primers with a Cbeta primer, approximately 10 cycles each. MiXCR was run by TCRdb on the multiplex PCR reads, yielding one entry per CDR3 protein. The repertoire consists of just under 55,000 distinct CDR3 sequences, with 70% to 85% occurring once and the leading ten covering roughly 25%. To note about this clonotype: Its antigen is currently unknown.

Co-extracted RNA and DNA came from roughly 20-30 mg of unsorted bulk tissue. The sampling covered five separate regions of each tumor. Tumor samples uniformly had over 85% viable tumor cells. The V and J ends lost 8 bases and 4 bases respectively, with 30 bases between them. Germline loops: CDR1 SEHNR, CDR2 FQNEAQ (reference sequence). The CDR3 length is 18 residues. This clonotype originated in a man aged 40-50 years with primary liver carcinoma and hepatitis B virus infection. The specimen was liver tumor tissue from sampling region 2. Specified subset: tumor region T2, inferior pole. The chain uses TRBV7-9 and TRBJ2-7; TRBD2 might be the D (6 bases). The CDR3 reads CASCSSQSGTGRIYEQYF. The CDR3 region has the DNA TGTGCCAGCTGCTCAAGTCAATCGGGGACTGGGAGAATATACGAGCAGTACTTC. Filled out from reference TRBV7-9 and TRBJ2-7, the complete variable domain reads DTGVSQNPRHKITKRGQNVTFRCDPISEHNRLYWYRQTLGQGPEFLTYFQNEAQLEKSRLLSDRFSAERPKGSFSTLEIQRTEQGDSAMYLCASCSSQSGTGRIYEQYFGPGTRLTVT.